A few counts support the clone carrying this T cell receptor (beta chain). Its antigen is not known. TCRdb passed the 5' RACE reads through MiXCR, listing each CDR3 protein once. The sample has about 460,000 distinct CDR3 sequences; less than 6% are singletons. This record belongs to a study of CD8 T cells in ankylosing spondylitis. The study, taken as a whole, reports: Significant enrichment of disease-linked clones was reported in matched ankylosing spondylitis synovial fluid. A TCR beta motif of fewer than ten highly homologous variants seemed to mark ankylosing spondylitis blood.

CDR1 and CDR2 from the germline V gene are SGHTA and FQGNSA. The CDR3 consists of 13 residues. V lost 2 bases to trimming and J lost 7 bases, with 11 bases between them. The material sequenced was blood, either unsorted or a sorted T cell fraction (not recorded which). This sequence originates from a male donor with ankylosing spondylitis. V and J are TRBV7-2 and TRBJ1-1, with no clear D. CDR3 protein: CASSLRVTDEAFF. The CDR3 nucleotides are TGTGCCAGCAGCTTAAGGGTGACCGATGAAGCTTTCTTT.